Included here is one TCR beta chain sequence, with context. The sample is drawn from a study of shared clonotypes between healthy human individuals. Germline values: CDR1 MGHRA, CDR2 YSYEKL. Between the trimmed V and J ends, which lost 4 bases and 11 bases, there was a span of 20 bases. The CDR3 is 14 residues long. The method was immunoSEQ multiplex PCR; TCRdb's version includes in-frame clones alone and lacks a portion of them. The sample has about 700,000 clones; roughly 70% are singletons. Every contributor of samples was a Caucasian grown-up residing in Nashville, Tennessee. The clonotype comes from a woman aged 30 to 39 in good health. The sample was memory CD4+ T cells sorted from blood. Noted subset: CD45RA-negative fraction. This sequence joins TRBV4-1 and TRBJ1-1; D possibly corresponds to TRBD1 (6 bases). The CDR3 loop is CASSPLGGNRQAFF. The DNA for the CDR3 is TGCGCCAGCAGCCCACTAGGGGGGAACCGCCAGGCTTTCTTT.